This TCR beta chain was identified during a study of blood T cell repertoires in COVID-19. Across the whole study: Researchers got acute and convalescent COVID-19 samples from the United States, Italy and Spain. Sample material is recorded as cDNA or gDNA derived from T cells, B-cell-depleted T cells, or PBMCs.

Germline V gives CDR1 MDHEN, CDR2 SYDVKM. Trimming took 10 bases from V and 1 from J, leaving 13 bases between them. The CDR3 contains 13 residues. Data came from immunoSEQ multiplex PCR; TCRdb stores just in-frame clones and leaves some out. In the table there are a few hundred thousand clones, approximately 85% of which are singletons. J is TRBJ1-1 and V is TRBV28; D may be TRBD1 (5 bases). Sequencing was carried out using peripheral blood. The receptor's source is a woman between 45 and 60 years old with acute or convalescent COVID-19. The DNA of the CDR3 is TGTGCCACCTTAGGCAGGGCGAACACTGAAGCTTTCTTT. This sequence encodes CATLGRANTEAFF.